These T cell receptor beta chains were read from a single sample in a study of blood T cell repertoires in COVID-19. The table came from immunoSEQ multiplex PCR; TCRdb's copy has only in-frame clones and leaves some out. This table has about 180,000 clones, around nine tenths appearing once. Sequencing used peripheral blood. These receptors were collected from a man aged 60 to 69 with COVID-19, enrolled during active disease. The CDR3 runs from the conserved cysteine through the conserved F or W. D genes are given only for firm matches. Some rows have no size entry. The others give once, few or many, or a class for an expanded clone.

length,size,D,V,J,DNA,CDR3
14,-,TRBD2,TRBV29-1,TRBJ2-7,TGCAGCGGCCTTAGCGGGGGGGTCCCGTGGGAGCAGTACTTC,CSGLSGGVPWEQYF
13,-,-,TRBV12-3/TRBV12-4,TRBJ1-2,TGTGCCAGCAGTGGACGGACTGGAAGGGGCTACACCTTC,CASSGRTGRGYTF
19,-,TRBD2,TRBV7-3,TRBJ2-2,TGTGCCAGCAGCCTAAACGGGATACTAGCGGACCCGAACACCGGGGAGCTGTTTTTT,CASSLNGILADPNTGELFF
12,-,-,TRBV6-6,TRBJ2-5,TGTGCCAGCAATACAGCTCAAGAGACCCAGTACTTC,CASNTAQETQYF
13,-,-,TRBV5-1,TRBJ1-5,TGCGCCAGCAGCTCGGGGGGGAATCAGCCCCAGCATTTT,CASSSGGNQPQHF
16,-,-,TRBV4-2,TRBJ2-5,TGTGCCAGCAGCCAAGATCGTTTTGAGGGATATGAGACCCAGTACTTC,CASSQDRFEGYETQYF
16,-,-,TRBV4-1,TRBJ1-2,TGCGCCAGCAGCCAACCCGGACAGACCCCCAACTATGGCTACACCTTC,CASSQPGQTPNYGYTF
14,-,-,TRBV19,TRBJ2-1,TGTGCCACCAAAGGGGGAGAGCGGTACAATGAGCAGTTCTTC,CATKGGERYNEQFF
14,once,-,TRBV7-8,TRBJ2-3,TGTGCCAGCAGCTATGACTCAACCACAGATACGCAGTATTTT,CASSYDSTTDTQYF
11,-,-,TRBV28,TRBJ1-2,TGTGGAGCGACAGCTAACTATGGCTACACCTTC,CGATANYGYTF
16,once,-,TRBV5-5,TRBJ1-5,TGTGCCAGCAGCTTTACTGCAGGGATTAGCAATCAGCCCCAGCATTTT,CASSFTAGISNQPQHF
16,-,-,TRBV18,TRBJ1-3,TGTGCCAGCTCAATGGCGTCCGGGGGCTCTGGAAACACCATATATTTT,CASSMASGGSGNTIYF
15,-,-,TRBV5-1,TRBJ1-1,TGCGCCAGCAGCTTGGATCCGGGTTCGAACACTGAAGCTTTCTTT,CASSLDPGSNTEAFF
18,-,TRBD2,TRBV7-2,TRBJ2-3,TGTGCCAGCAGCTTCCAGGGACTAGCGGGGGGGCATCAAGATACGCAGTATTTT,CASSFQGLAGGHQDTQYF
16,-,TRBD2,TRBV18,TRBJ2-1,TGTGCCAGCTCTTCAGCGGGACTAGCGGGGGGGATTGAGCAGTTCTTC,CASSSAGLAGGIEQFF
14,-,TRBD1,TRBV11-2,TRBJ1-6,TGTGCCAGCAGCTTGGACAGGGAGAAATCACCCCTCCACTTT,CASSLDREKSPLHF
15,-,-,TRBV9,TRBJ2-2,TGTGCCAGCAGCGTAGATTGGCTTAACACCGGGGAGCTGTTTTTT,CASSVDWLNTGELFF
15,-,TRBD1,TRBV2,TRBJ1-1,TGTGCCAGCAGTGAAGGGGACAGGGCGGTCACTGAAGCTTTCTTT,CASSEGDRAVTEAFF
14,-,TRBD1,TRBV28,TRBJ1-3,TGTGCCAGCAGAAGATGGGACAGTGGGAACACCATATATTTT,CASRRWDSGNTIYF
19,-,TRBD2,TRBV5-1,TRBJ2-3,TGCGCCAGCAGCTCCACCGGACTGGAGGCTAGCGGGGTTGGAGATACGCAGTATTTT,CASSSTGLEASGVGDTQYF
13,-,-,TRBV7-2,TRBJ1-2,TGTGCCAGCAGCTCCTTATCTAACTATGGCTACACCTTC,CASSSLSNYGYTF
13,-,-,TRBV14,TRBJ1-4,TGTGCCAGCAGCCGTCGGAGGGGTGAAAAACTGTTTTTT,CASSRRRGEKLFF
16,once,-,TRBV4-2,TRBJ2-5,TGTGCCAGCAGCCTCGAGGGGAAACAGGGTCGAGAGACCCAGTACTTC,CASSLEGKQGRETQYF
14,-,-,TRBV27,TRBJ2-1,TGTGCCAGCAGTTTATGGTTGCAGGCGGGTGAGCAGTTCTTC,CASSLWLQAGEQFF
15,-,TRBD2,TRBV5-1,TRBJ2-2,TGCGCCAGCAGCCTAGCGGGCCCGAACACCGGGGAGCTGTTTTTT,CASSLAGPNTGELFF
17,-,-,TRBV7-3,TRBJ2-1,TGTGCCAGCAGCTCAACCAACACCTTACACAGGGATGATGAGCAGTTCTTC,CASSSTNTLHRDDEQFF
15,-,-,TRBV6-2/TRBV6-3,TRBJ1-2,TGTGCCAGCAGCCGCCCGGCGGGGGGAAACTATGGCTACACCTTC,CASSRPAGGNYGYTF
16,-,TRBD1,TRBV11-2,TRBJ2-5,TGTGCCAGCAGCTTATCAGCGGGACAGGGAAAAGAGACCCAGTACTTC,CASSLSAGQGKETQYF
15,few,-,TRBV5-5,TRBJ1-6,TGTGCCAGCAGATTGGAAGGACAGCCTAATTCACCCCTCCACTTT,CASRLEGQPNSPLHF
15,few,TRBD1,TRBV5-6,TRBJ1-5,TGTGCCAGCAGCGTCCAGGGGGTGCGCAATCAGCCCCAGCATTTT,CASSVQGVRNQPQHF
12,-,-,TRBV29-1,TRBJ1-4,TGCAGCGTTGGGTCGGGGAGCGAAAAACTGTTTTTT,CSVGSGSEKLFF
13,-,-,TRBV7-9,TRBJ2-7,TGTGCCAGCCGCCCGACAACAGGTCCCGAGCAGTACTTC,CASRPTTGPEQYF
14,-,-,TRBV7-2,TRBJ2-7,TGTGCCAGCAGCCCATCAGGACAGTCCTACGAGCAGTACTTC,CASSPSGQSYEQYF
15,-,-,TRBV27,TRBJ1-4,TGTGCCAGCAGAGGGGAGGGGGTTCTAAATGAAAAACTGTTTTTT,CASRGEGVLNEKLFF
16,-,TRBD1,TRBV9,TRBJ1-1,TGTGCCAGCAGCCCCGCCCCGGGACAGGGTACCGCTGAAGCTTTCTTT,CASSPAPGQGTAEAFF
14,-,-,TRBV27,TRBJ1-4,TGTGCCAGCAGTTTATTTCGGGCTAATGAAAAACTGTTTTTT,CASSLFRANEKLFF
18,-,TRBD1,TRBV16,TRBJ1-1,TGTGCCAGCAGCCAATACCCGCCATACAGGGGCAGGAACACTGAAGCTTTCTTT,CASSQYPPYRGRNTEAFF
15,-,-,TRBV3-1/TRBV3-2,TRBJ2-7,TGTGCCAGCAGCCAGAGAGGAGACAGTACCTACGAGCAGTACTTC,CASSQRGDSTYEQYF
14,-,-,TRBV5-1,TRBJ2-5,TGCGCCAGCAGCTTCCAATCAAGGGGAGAGACCCAGTACTTC,CASSFQSRGETQYF
13,-,-,TRBV5-1,TRBJ1-4,TGCGCCAGCAGCTTGGGTCAGCGCGAAAAACTGTTTTTT,CASSLGQREKLFF
14,-,TRBD1,TRBV6-5,TRBJ1-2,TGTGCCTGTTTCCCTAGGGACAGAATTTATGGCTACACCTTC,CACFPRDRIYGYTF
12,-,-,TRBV7-9,TRBJ2-7,TGTGCCAGCAGCTATCAGGGCTACGAGCAGTACTTC,CASSYQGYEQYF
16,-,TRBD2,TRBV27,TRBJ2-7,TGTGCCAGCAGGGGACTAGCGGGAGAGTTAGGGAACGAGCAGTACTTC,CASRGLAGELGNEQYF
15,-,-,TRBV5-1,TRBJ2-5,TGCGCCAGCAGCTTGGCCTCGGGTGGGAGAGAGACCCAGTACTTC,CASSLASGGRETQYF
15,-,-,TRBV29-1,TRBJ1-1,TGCAGCGTTGAAAAGGGGCAGATTAGGAACACTGAAGCTTTCTTT,CSVEKGQIRNTEAFF
14,-,-,TRBV5-1,TRBJ1-1,TGCGCCAGCAGCGCCAGCGGGACGAACACTGAAGCTTTCTTT,CASSASGTNTEAFF
15,once,-,TRBV4-2,TRBJ1-6,TGTGCCAGCAGCCAGCCGGGGGATCGAAATTCACCCCTCCACTTT,CASSQPGDRNSPLHF
15,few,-,TRBV2,TRBJ2-2,TGTGCCAGCAGTGATGGGTCAGGGGGGACCGGGGAGCTGTTTTTT,CASSDGSGGTGELFF
14,-,-,TRBV6-2/TRBV6-3,TRBJ1-2,TGTGCCAGCAGTCGGGACTCTACCCAGAATGGCTACACCTTC,CASSRDSTQNGYTF
18,-,-,TRBV21-1,TRBJ2-5,TGTGCCAGCAGCAAAGCAGGGGTCCGGGACAGGAGACAAGAGACCCAGTACTTC,CASSKAGVRDRRQETQYF
16,-,TRBD1,TRBV19,TRBJ2-2,TGTGCCAGTAGTATCCTAGGGGGCCGGGTCACCGGGGAGCTGTTTTTT,CASSILGGRVTGELFF
13,-,-,TRBV10-1,TRBJ2-7,TGCGCCAGCAGTGCGACTTTGGCCTACGAGCAGTACTTC,CASSATLAYEQYF
14,-,TRBD2,TRBV7-2,TRBJ2-5,TGTGCCAGCAGCCTATCTAGCGGGCAAGAGACCCAGTACTTC,CASSLSSGQETQYF
17,-,TRBD2,TRBV6-1,TRBJ2-6,TGTGCCAGCAGTGAACTAGCGGTAGCCTCTGGGGCCAACGTCCTGACTTTC,CASSELAVASGANVLTF
18,-,TRBD1,TRBV5-1,TRBJ2-7,TGCGCCAGCAGCTTGGCCCCAGGGGACAGGCCCGGGGCCTACGAGCAGTACTTC,CASSLAPGDRPGAYEQYF